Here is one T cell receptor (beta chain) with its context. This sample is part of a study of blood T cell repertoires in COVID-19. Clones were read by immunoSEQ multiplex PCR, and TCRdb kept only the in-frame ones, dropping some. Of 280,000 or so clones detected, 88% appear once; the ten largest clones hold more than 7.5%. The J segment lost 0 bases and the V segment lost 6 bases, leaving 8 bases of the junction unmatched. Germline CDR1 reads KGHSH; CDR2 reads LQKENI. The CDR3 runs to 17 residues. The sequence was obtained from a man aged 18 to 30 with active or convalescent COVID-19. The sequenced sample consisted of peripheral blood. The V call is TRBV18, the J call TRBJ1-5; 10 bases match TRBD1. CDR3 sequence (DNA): TGTGCCAGCTCCGACCGGGACAGGGGTTATAGCAATCAGCCCCAGCATTTT. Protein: CASSDRDRGYSNQPQHF.